This note documents a single TCR beta chain sequence. This may be a read error: a much more frequent sequence differs by one nucleotide. For TCR beta, libraries came from quantitative 5'-RACE with molecular barcodes. TCRdb re-analysed the 5' RACE reads in MiXCR, keeping a single row per CDR3 protein. The sample includes some 63,000 distinct CDR3 sequences, roughly 6.1% of them seen just once. This record belongs to a study of CD8 T cells in ankylosing spondylitis. Per germline, CDR1 MDHEN and CDR2 SYDVKM. The CDR3 has 14 residues. This clonotype originated in a male donor with ankylosing spondylitis. V gene TRBV28 combines with J gene TRBJ2-1; a weak D match, TRBD2 (5 bases). Sequencing was carried out using synovial fluid, either unsorted or a sorted T cell fraction (not recorded which). CDR3 residues: CASSFAGAYNEQIF. The CDR3 coding sequence is TGTGCCAGCAGTTTCGCGGGCGCCTACAATGAGCAGATCTTC.